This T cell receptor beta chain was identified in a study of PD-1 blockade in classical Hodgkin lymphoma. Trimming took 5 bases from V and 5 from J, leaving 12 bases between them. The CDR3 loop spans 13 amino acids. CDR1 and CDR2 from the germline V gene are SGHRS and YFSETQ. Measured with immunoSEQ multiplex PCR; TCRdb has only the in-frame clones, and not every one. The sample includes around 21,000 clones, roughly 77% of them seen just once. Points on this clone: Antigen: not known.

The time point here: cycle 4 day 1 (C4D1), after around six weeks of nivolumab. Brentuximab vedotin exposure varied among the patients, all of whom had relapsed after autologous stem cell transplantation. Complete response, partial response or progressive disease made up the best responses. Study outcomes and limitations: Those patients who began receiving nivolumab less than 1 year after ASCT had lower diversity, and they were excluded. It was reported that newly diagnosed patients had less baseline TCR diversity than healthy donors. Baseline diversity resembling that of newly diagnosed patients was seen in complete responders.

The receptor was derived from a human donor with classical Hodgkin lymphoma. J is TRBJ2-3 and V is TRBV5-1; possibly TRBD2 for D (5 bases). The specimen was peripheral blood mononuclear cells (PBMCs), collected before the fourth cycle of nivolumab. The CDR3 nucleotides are TGCGCCAGCAGTCGGGGTTGGTTAGATACGCAGTATTTT. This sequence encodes CASSRGWLDTQYF.